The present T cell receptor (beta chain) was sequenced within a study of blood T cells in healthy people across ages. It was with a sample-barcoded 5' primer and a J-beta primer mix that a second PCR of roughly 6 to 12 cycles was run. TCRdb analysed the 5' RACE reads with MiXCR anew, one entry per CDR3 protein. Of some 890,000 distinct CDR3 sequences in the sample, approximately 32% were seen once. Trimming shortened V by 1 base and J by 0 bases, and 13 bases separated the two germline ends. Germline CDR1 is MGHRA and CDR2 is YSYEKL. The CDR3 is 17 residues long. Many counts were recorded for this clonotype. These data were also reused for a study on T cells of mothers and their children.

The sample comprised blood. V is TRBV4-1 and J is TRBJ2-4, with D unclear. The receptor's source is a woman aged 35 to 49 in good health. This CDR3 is CASSQVDMGLAKNIQYF. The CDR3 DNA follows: TGCGCCAGCAGCCAAGTCGACATGGGCTTAGCCAAAAACATTCAGTACTTC.